The 15 T cell receptor beta chains below were found in one sample sequenced in a study of blood T cells in healthy people across ages. A second roughly 6 to 12 cycle PCR used barcoded and J-beta primers. Via MiXCR, TCRdb re-called the 5' RACE reads, giving one row per CDR3 protein. The table has around 1,800,000 distinct CDR3 sequences, roughly 43% seen once. The material sequenced was blood. The receptors originated from a human donor in good health.

The genes are TRBV11-2 and TRBJ1-2; D may be TRBD1 (5 bases). The ends were cut back, 0 bases at V and 4 bases at J, with 15 bases in the middle. This CDR3 is 16 amino acids long. Germline values: CDR1 SGHAT, CDR2 FQNNGV. DNA of the CDR3: TGTGCCAGCAGCTTAGAACGGGACCGGCCCCTCTATGGCTACACCTTC. This gives the protein CASSLERDRPLYGYTF.

The chain is built from TRBV2 and TRBJ2-3; TRBD2 agrees at 8 bases. CDR3 length: 14 residues. In germline, CDR1 is SNHLY, CDR2 FYNNEI. V trimming: 6 bases; J trimming: 6 bases; junction bases outside the gene matches: 8. CDR3 amino acids: CASSLLAAGDTQYF. In nucleotides, the CDR3 is TGTGCCAGCAGCTTACTAGCGGCGGGGGATACGCAGTATTTT.

In this sample, this clonotype turned up a few times. The gene calls are TRBV7-2 and TRBJ1-6; TRBD1 is a possible D gene (6 bases). CDR1 and CDR2 from the germline V gene are SGHTA and FQGNSA. The CDR3 covers 16 residues. Trimming left V 5 bases short and J 6 bases short, with 17 bases between. CDR3 sequence reads: CASSLRAGQTNSPLHF. The CDR3 coding sequence is TGTGCCAGCAGCCTTCGAGCGGGACAAACTAATTCACCCCTCCACTTT.

This rearrangement joins TRBV12-3 or TRBV12-4 to TRBJ2-6; 11 positions match TRBD1. This CDR3 is 17 amino acids long. Trimming at V came to 7 bases and at J to 1 base, leaving 6 bases not matched to a gene. The CDR3 spells CASTGDRGVSGANVLTF. The CDR3 region has the DNA TGTGCCAGCACCGGGGACAGGGGGGTATCTGGGGCCAACGTCCTGACTTTC.

This chain links TRBV7-9 with TRBJ1-2; D gene unclear. The CDR3 consists of 13 residues. The germline gives CDR1 SEHNR, CDR2 FQNEAQ (reference sequence). The V and J ends lost 4 bases and 8 bases respectively, with 14 bases between them. The CDR3 reads CASSYSTTEGYTF. The CDR3 nucleotides are TGTGCCAGCAGCTACAGCACGACTGAGGGCTACACCTTC.

The chain links TRBV20-1 to TRBJ2-1; D unclear. The DNA end is a closer match to TRBJ2-7, so the J assignment may be wrong. This CDR3 is 15 amino acids long. Per the germline V gene, CDR1 is DFQATT and CDR2 is SNEGSKA (reference sequence). As DNA, the CDR3 is TGCAGTGCTAGGAGCTTGACTCACCTACCCAATGAGCAGTACTTC. This translates into CSARSLTHLPNEQYF.

This clonotype appeared a few times. J is TRBJ2-1 and V is TRBV6-5, with D possibly matching TRBD2 (6 bases). Trimming stripped 2 bases from V and 1 base from J, with 9 bases between. The CDR3 is 15 amino acids. Germline V CDR1 and CDR2: MNHEY, SVGAGI. CDR3 bases: TGTGCCAGCAGTTACCAGGGAGGATCCTACAATGAGCAGTTCTTC. As protein: CASSYQGGSYNEQFF.

The chain is built from TRBV27 and TRBJ2-3; D remains ambiguous. CDR1 is MNHEY and CDR2 is SMNVEV in the germline V gene (reference sequence). The CDR3 totals 18 residues. V was cut by 1 base and J by 2 bases, with 19 bases left in between. The CDR3 DNA is TGTGCCAGCAGTTTATTGAGACGAACCGGGTCTCACACAGATACGCAGTATTTT. It yields the protein CASSLLRRTGSHTDTQYF.

The genes are TRBV10-3 and TRBJ1-4; D is uncertain. The germline CDR1 and CDR2 sequences are ENHRY and SYGVKD. CDR3 length equals 13 residues. The ends were cut back, 8 bases at V and 0 bases at J, with 7 bases in the middle. CDR3 amino acids: CAIRAATNEKLFF. CDR3 bases: TGTGCCATCCGAGCGGCAACTAATGAAAAACTGTTTTTT.

This sequence joins TRBV6-2 or TRBV6-3 and TRBJ1-2; D unresolved. Trimming took off 6 bases at V and 8 bases at J, with 16 bases between the two ends. The V gene's germline CDR1 is MNHEY and CDR2 SVGEGT. CDR3 length equals 13 residues. The CDR3 sequence: CASSNEGWRGYTF. For the CDR3, the DNA is TGTGCCAGCAGCAACGAGGGTTGGAGGGGCTACACCTTC.

The CDR3, as DNA: TGCAGCGTTGCAAAAACCGGGACAGGGGGCACTGGGGCCAACGTCCTGACTTTC. It yields the protein CSVAKTGTGGTGANVLTF. The chain joins TRBV29-1 to TRBJ2-6; TRBD1 agrees at 12 bases. The CDR3 loop spans 18 amino acids. V gave up 4 bases and J gave up 2 bases; unmatched junction bases: 9. Germline V gene data show CDR1 as SQVTM and CDR2 as ANQGSEA.

In this sample, this clonotype turned up once. The J gene is TRBJ1-1, the V gene TRBV7-2, with 8 bases fitting TRBD1. The V and J ends lost 4 bases and 3 bases, in that order; junction bases with no gene match: 7. Per the germline V gene, CDR1 is SGHTA and CDR2 is FQGNSA. The CDR3 runs to 15 residues. The CDR3 DNA follows: TGTGCCAGCAGCTCGTCAGGGGGCTCGGACACTGAAGCTTTCTTT. It translates to CASSSSGGSDTEAFF. Combining the CDR3 with reference TRBV7-2 and TRBJ1-1 gives the whole variable domain GAGVSQSPSNKVTEKGKDVELRCDPISGHTALYWYRQSLGQGLEFLIYFQGNSAPDKSGLPSDRFSAERTGGSVSTLTIQRTQQEDSAVYLCASSSSGGSDTEAFFGQGTRLTVV.

The chain uses TRBV6-5 and TRBJ2-4; D may be TRBD1 or TRBD2 (5 bases each). The V gene's germline CDR1 is MNHEY and CDR2 SVGAGI. The CDR3 spans 17 residues. V was trimmed by 0 bases and J by 16 bases, leaving 28 bases between them. As DNA, the CDR3 is TGTGCCAGCAGTTACTCGTGGGGCGGAGGACGAACCTACGAGCACTACTTC. Translating it yields CASSYSWGGGRTYEHYF.

Remarks on this clonotype: A junction boundary mismatches the germline segment, possibly from a read error. This chain joins TRBV25-1 and TRBJ1-5; a possible D gene is TRBD1 (6 bases). CDR3 length: 12 amino acids. CDR1 and CDR2 (germline): MGHDK, SYGVNS. The CDR3 spells CASSISGQLQHF. The CDR3 DNA is TGTGCCAGCAGTATTAGCGGACAGCTCCAGCATTTT.

The chain recombines TRBV20-1 with TRBJ2-5; D unresolved. The CDR3 sequence is 12 residues long. V gave up 0 bases and J gave up 11 bases, with 13 bases separating them. CDR1 is DFQATT and CDR2 is SNEGSKA in the germline V gene (reference sequence). As DNA, the CDR3 is TGCAGTGCTAGAGATCCAAGATCGAAGCAGTACTTC. Amino acids: CSARDPRSKQYF.